The clone carrying this T cell receptor beta chain was recorded a few times. Its matching antigen is unknown. This entry belongs to a study of T cell responses to AZD1222 COVID-19 vaccine. Germline trimming cut 5 bases from V and 3 bases from J; bases unmatched to any gene: 6. Germline V gives CDR1 SGHTA, CDR2 FQGNSA. The CDR3 is made up of 14 amino acids. Whole-study findings and limits: At study baseline, merely five or six AZD1222 recipients were seropositive.

Data came from immunoSEQ multiplex PCR; TCRdb stores just in-frame clones and leaves some out. The sample comprises 150,000 to 200,000 clones, 88% of which are singletons, and roughly 25% rests with the top ten. This clonotype was obtained from an adult who received the AZD1222 COVID-19 vaccine. The V call is TRBV7-2, the J call TRBJ1-1, with 7 nucleotides matching TRBD1. Sequenced here: peripheral blood, sampled 28 days after the second AZD1222 dose. The CDR3 spells CASSQGGVYTEAFF. The CDR3 nucleotides are TGTGCCAGCAGCCAGGGGGGGGTATACACTGAAGCTTTCTTT.